A single sample is the source of the 16 T cell receptor beta chains below, sequenced in a study of blood T cell repertoires in COVID-19. The assay was immunoSEQ multiplex PCR, and TCRdb's table has in-frame clones only and misses some. The table records under 60,000 clones, 79% of them present only once. Sequenced sample: peripheral blood. These receptors were collected from a man between 70 and 80 years old with acute or convalescent COVID-19.

The V gene is TRBV5-8, the J gene TRBJ1-4; 10 nucleotides match TRBD1. The CDR3 totals 14 residues. V dropped 4 bases and J dropped 7; count of bases not matched to a gene: 4. Per the germline V gene, CDR1 is SGHTS and CDR2 is YDEGEE. Here the CDR3 DNA reads TGTGCCAGCAGCCGGACAGGGGGAGGTGAAAAACTGTTTTTT. This translates into CASSRTGGGEKLFF. Supplemented by reference TRBV5-8 and TRBJ1-4, the full variable domain reads EAGVTQSPTHLIKTRGQQATLRCSPISGHTSVYWYQQALGLGLQFLLWYDEGEERNRGNFPPRFSGRQFPNYSSELNVNALELEDSALYLCASSRTGGGEKLFFGSGTQLSVL.

The sample holds a few counts of this clone. The rearrangement links TRBV5-1 to TRBJ2-7, with D possibly TRBD1 on 5 matching bases. This CDR3 region has 13 residues. V lost 5 bases to trimming and J lost 2 bases, with 11 bases between them. Germline V gives CDR1 SGHRS, CDR2 YFSETQ. CDR3 sequence reads: CASRLQDPYEQYF. CDR3 DNA sequence: TGCGCCAGCAGACTACAGGACCCCTACGAGCAGTACTTC. Variable domain in full (rest from reference TRBV5-1 and TRBJ2-7): KAGVTQTPRYLIKTRGQQVTLSCSPISGHRSVSWYQQTPGQGLQFLFEYFSETQRNKGNFPGRFSGRQFSNSRSEMNVSTLELGDSALYLCASRLQDPYEQYFGPGTRLTVT.

The CDR3 DNA sequence: TGTGCCAGCAGCTCCCTACCTTCCACTGAAGCTTTCTTT. Protein product: CASSSLPSTEAFF. The chain has TRBV7-8 and TRBJ1-1, with D uncertain. The CDR3 sequence is 13 residues long. The germline V gene has CDR1 SGHVS and CDR2 FQNEAQ. Trimming shortened V by 4 bases and J by 4 bases, and 10 bases separated the two germline ends.

V and J are TRBV19 and TRBJ1-1, with D possibly being TRBD1 (6 bases). From germline, CDR1 is LNHDA and CDR2 SQIVND (reference sequence). The CDR3 consists of 16 residues. Trimming shortened V by 10 bases and J by 0 bases, and 21 bases separated the two germline ends. This chain's CDR3 is CATQGGFKTVNTEAFF. CDR3 bases: TGTGCCACCCAAGGGGGTTTCAAAACTGTGAACACTGAAGCTTTCTTT.

This chain uses TRBV6-5 with TRBJ1-5, with D possibly TRBD1 on 6 matching bases. Germline CDR1 is MNHEY and CDR2 is SVGAGI. V lost 8 bases and J lost 5, with 16 bases in between. This CDR3 region has 14 residues. CDR3 residues: CASAPGQIYQPQHF. The CDR3, as DNA: TGTGCCAGCGCCCCCGGACAGATATATCAGCCCCAGCATTTT.

In DNA, the CDR3 is TGTGCCAGCAGTTCGTGGGAGCAAATGAACACTGAAGCTTTCTTT. Translated, it gives CASSSWEQMNTEAFF. The rearrangement uses TRBV27 and TRBJ1-1; D is ambiguous. Trimming pared 4 bases from V and 0 bases from J, leaving 12 bases between. Germline CDR1 is MNHEY and CDR2 is SMNVEV (reference sequence). The length of the CDR3 is 15 residues.

The chain uses TRBV6-5 and TRBJ1-2; 11 nucleotides line up with TRBD1. The CDR3 totals 13 residues. The J segment lost 2 bases and the V segment lost 10 bases, leaving 3 bases of the junction unmatched. CDR1 and CDR2 (germline): MNHEY, SVGAGI. This chain's CDR3 is CAIGTGGNYGYTF. The CDR3 nucleotides read TGTGCCATCGGGACAGGGGGAAACTATGGCTACACCTTC.

The CDR3 DNA reads as TGTGCCAGCAGTGAAGGGATGAGCGGGGGAATGGTTACGCAGTATTTT. Its translation is CASSEGMSGGMVTQYF. V and J are TRBV6-1 and TRBJ2-3, with 8 nucleotides matching TRBD2. CDR1 is MNHNS, CDR2 SASEGT, per germline. Germline trimming cut 1 base from V and 8 bases from J; bases unmatched to any gene: 11. The CDR3 consists of 16 residues.

This clone occurred once. The gene calls are TRBV19 and TRBJ2-2; 8 bases fit TRBD1. The CDR3 has 18 residues. Trimming at V came to 7 bases and at J to 3 bases, leaving 16 bases not matched to a gene. CDR1 LNHDA and CDR2 SQIVND come from the germline V gene (reference sequence). As DNA, the CDR3 is TGTGCCAGTATAAATAACTTTCCGGGACAGGCTTACACCGGGGAGCTGTTTTTT. This sequence encodes CASINNFPGQAYTGELFF. The complete variable domain, with remaining parts taken from reference TRBV19 and TRBJ2-2, reads DGGITQSPKYLFRKEGQNVTLSCEQNLNHDAMYWYRQDPGQGLRLIYYSQIVNDFQKGDIAEGYSVSREKKESFPLTVTSAQKNPTAFYLCASINNFPGQAYTGELFFGEGSRLTVL.

This clone has only one observation. The chain employs TRBV11-2 and TRBJ2-7, with 9 bases fitting TRBD1. The CDR3 is 14 amino acids. V shed 0 bases and J 4 bases; nucleotides not matched to a gene: 1. Germline-derived CDR1 and CDR2 are SGHAT and FQNNGV. In DNA form, the CDR3 reads TGTGCCAGCAGCTTAGACGACAGGGGGTACGAGCAGTACTTC. The encoded protein is CASSLDDRGYEQYF.

Many counts were recorded for this clone. The chain is built from TRBV4-1 and TRBJ1-6; 7 bases map to TRBD1. The CDR3 is 17 amino acids. In germline, CDR1 is MGHRA, CDR2 YSYEKL. V gave up 0 bases and J gave up 3 bases; unmatched junction bases: 5. The CDR3 DNA reads as TGCGCCAGCAGCCAAGAGGGACAGTCCATCTATAATTCACCCCTCCACTTT. Protein sequence: CASSQEGQSIYNSPLHF.

This chain connects TRBV7-9 to TRBJ2-5; maybe TRBD2 (6 bases). The CDR3 extends over 15 amino acids. V lost 5 bases to trimming and J lost 3 bases, with 16 bases between them. Per germline, CDR1 SEHNR and CDR2 FQNEAQ (reference sequence). CDR3 residues: CASSPGLFSEETQYF. The CDR3 DNA is TGTGCCAGCAGCCCGGGACTTTTTTCGGAAGAGACCCAGTACTTC.

This clone has a single count. The chain uses TRBV7-2 and TRBJ1-1; TRBD1 aligns across 8 bases. Trimming took 5 bases from V and 7 from J; bases not matched to a gene: 9. The CDR3 is made up of 14 amino acids. Per the germline V gene, CDR1 is SGHTA and CDR2 is FQGNSA. The CDR3 nucleotides read TGTGCCAGCAGCCCCGGGACAGGAGTAGGTGAAGCTTTCTTT. Protein sequence: CASSPGTGVGEAFF.

The J gene is TRBJ1-5, the V gene TRBV30; the match to TRBD1 covers 7 bases. The V segment lost 5 bases and the J segment 1 base; nucleotides outside the gene matches: 2. CDR1 and CDR2 (germline): GTSNPN, SVGIG (reference sequence). There are 13 residues in the CDR3. The CDR3 region has the DNA TGTGCCTGGGCAGGGGGAAGCAATCAGCCCCAGCATTTT. Its translation: CAWAGGSNQPQHF.

V gene TRBV28 combines with J gene TRBJ2-7, with D possibly TRBD1 on 7 matching bases. Germline V gene lookup returns CDR1 MDHEN and CDR2 SYDVKM. V was pared by 4 bases and J by 2 bases, with 18 bases between. The CDR3 covers 16 residues. The CDR3 region is CASSSRVRGDPYEQYF. DNA for the CDR3: TGTGCCAGCAGTTCACGCGTCAGGGGGGATCCCTACGAGCAGTACTTC.

The genes are TRBV10-2 and TRBJ2-3; D is undetermined. Deletions cut 4 bases from V and 2 bases from J, with 7 bases between. CDR1 is WSHSY, CDR2 SAAADI, per germline. The CDR3 covers 13 residues. CDR3 DNA sequence: TGCGCCAGCAGTGTAGACAACACAGATACGCAGTATTTT. Residues: CASSVDNTDTQYF.